A selection of T cell receptor beta chains follows, all from one sample in a study of shared clonotypes between healthy human individuals. Data came from immunoSEQ multiplex PCR; TCRdb stores just in-frame clones and leaves some out. The table includes some 740,000 clones, nearly 95% detected once. Material for sequencing was naive CD8+ T cells sorted from blood. These receptors originate from a man aged 25-40 years in good health. CDR3s include the opening cysteine and the closing phenylalanine or tryptophan.

v_gene: TRBV7-3; len: 11; j_gene: TRBJ2-3; CDR3aa: CASSQRYTQYF
v_gene: TRBV29-1; len: 13; j_gene: TRBJ2-3; CDR3aa: CSVRTGGSDTQYF
v_gene: TRBV5-1; len: 17; j_gene: TRBJ2-1; CDR3aa: CASSRGTSGMKENEQFF
v_gene: TRBV29-1; len: 11; j_gene: TRBJ2-3; CDR3aa: CSARVTDTQYF
v_gene: TRBV30; len: 14; j_gene: TRBJ2-1; CDR3aa: CAWSRTSGRDEQFF
v_gene: TRBV25-1; len: 16; j_gene: TRBJ1-1; CDR3aa: CASSESRDREGLEAFF
v_gene: TRBV28; len: 15; j_gene: TRBJ2-1; CDR3aa: CASSFGLGVYNEQFF
v_gene: TRBV28; len: 15; j_gene: TRBJ1-5; CDR3aa: CASSWDRAGDQPQHF
v_gene: TRBV29-1; len: 12; j_gene: TRBJ2-3; CDR3aa: CSARDNTDTQYF
v_gene: TRBV9; len: 16; j_gene: TRBJ2-3; CDR3aa: CASSVVAGALTDTQYF
v_gene: TRBV11-2; len: 15; j_gene: TRBJ2-3; CDR3aa: CASTLGGGSTDTQYF
v_gene: TRBV7-9; len: 17; j_gene: TRBJ2-5; CDR3aa: CASSLPSTGTYQETQYF
v_gene: TRBV4-3; len: 17; j_gene: TRBJ2-2; CDR3aa: CASSRPGQGSDTGELFF
v_gene: TRBV4-1; len: 15; j_gene: TRBJ2-7; CDR3aa: CASRMGQAPTYEQYF
v_gene: TRBV6-1; len: 12; j_gene: TRBJ2-2; CDR3aa: CASRPYTGELFF
v_gene: TRBV6-1; len: 15; j_gene: TRBJ2-1; CDR3aa: CASSHRTEIYNEQFF
v_gene: TRBV23-1; len: 12; j_gene: TRBJ2-1; CDR3aa: CATGGQPNEQFF
v_gene: TRBV13; len: 13; j_gene: TRBJ1-2; CDR3aa: CASSFGQGEGYTF
v_gene: TRBV11-2; len: 14; j_gene: TRBJ2-5; CDR3aa: CASIGTSGQETQYF
v_gene: TRBV10-1; len: 15; j_gene: TRBJ2-7; CDR3aa: CASSLTRDSPYEQYF
v_gene: TRBV28; len: 14; j_gene: TRBJ2-1; CDR3aa: CASYTSGQYNEQFF
v_gene: TRBV28; len: 15; j_gene: TRBJ2-1; CDR3aa: CASSLGSSRGNEQFF
v_gene: TRBV18; len: 15; j_gene: TRBJ2-7; CDR3aa: CASSPSAGTDYEQYF
v_gene: TRBV19; len: 15; j_gene: TRBJ2-1; CDR3aa: CASSIWDSPYNEQFF
v_gene: TRBV4-3; len: 18; j_gene: TRBJ2-2; CDR3aa: CASSLDFVDREQTGELFF
v_gene: TRBV4-3; len: 15; j_gene: TRBJ2-1; CDR3aa: CASSQAGQNYNEQFF
v_gene: TRBV2; len: 14; j_gene: TRBJ2-5; CDR3aa: CASSDRLGGETQYF
v_gene: TRBV25-1; len: 12; j_gene: TRBJ2-5; CDR3aa: CASTHGDETQYF
v_gene: TRBV21-1; len: 14; j_gene: TRBJ2-7; CDR3aa: CASRAASGRDEQYF
v_gene: TRBV29-1; len: 12; j_gene: TRBJ1-2; CDR3aa: CSVEGWTFGYTF
v_gene: TRBV13; len: 15; j_gene: TRBJ2-3; CDR3aa: CASSLDGPPTDTQYF
v_gene: TRBV29-1; len: 14; j_gene: TRBJ2-1; CDR3aa: CSVEFAGGLDEQFF
v_gene: TRBV14; len: 16; j_gene: TRBJ2-7; CDR3aa: CASSQGTGKGVNEQYF
v_gene: TRBV19; len: 13; j_gene: TRBJ2-5; CDR3aa: CASSIVAEETQYF
v_gene: TRBV6-5; len: 15; j_gene: TRBJ2-7; CDR3aa: CASSYSIGSGDEQYF
v_gene: TRBV5-1; len: 13; j_gene: TRBJ2-7; CDR3aa: CASSLYPSYEQYF
v_gene: TRBV27; len: 15; j_gene: TRBJ1-1; CDR3aa: CASSLGAGLNTEAFF
v_gene: TRBV14; len: 14; j_gene: TRBJ1-1; CDR3aa: CASSQETGAPEAFF
v_gene: TRBV2; len: 12; j_gene: TRBJ2-7; CDR3aa: CASSVLIYEQYF
v_gene: TRBV5-1; len: 13; j_gene: TRBJ2-2; CDR3aa: CATLTPLTGELFF
v_gene: TRBV21-1; len: 13; j_gene: TRBJ1-5; CDR3aa: CASSKRGDQPQHF